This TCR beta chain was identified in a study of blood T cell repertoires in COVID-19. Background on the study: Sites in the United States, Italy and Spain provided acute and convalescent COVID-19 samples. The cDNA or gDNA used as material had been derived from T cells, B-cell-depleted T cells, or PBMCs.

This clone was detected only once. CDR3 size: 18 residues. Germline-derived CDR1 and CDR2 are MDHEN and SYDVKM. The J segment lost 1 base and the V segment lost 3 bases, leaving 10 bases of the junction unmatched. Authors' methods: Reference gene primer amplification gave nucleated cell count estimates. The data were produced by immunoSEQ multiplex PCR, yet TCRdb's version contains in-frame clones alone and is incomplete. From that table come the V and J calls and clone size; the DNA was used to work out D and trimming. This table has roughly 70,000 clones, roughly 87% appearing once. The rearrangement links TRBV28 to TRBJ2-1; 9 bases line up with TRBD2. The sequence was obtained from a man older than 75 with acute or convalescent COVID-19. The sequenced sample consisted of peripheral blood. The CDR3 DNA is TGTGCCAGCAGTTTCATCGCGGGAGGGAGTACGTCCTACAATGAGCAGTTCTTC. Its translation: CASSFIAGGSTSYNEQFF. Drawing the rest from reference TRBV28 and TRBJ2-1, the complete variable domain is DVKVTQSSRYLVKRTGEKVFLECVQDMDHENMFWYRQDPGLGLRLIYFSYDVKMKEKGDIPEGYSVSREKKERFSLILESASTNQTSMYLCASSFIAGGSTSYNEQFFGPGTRLTVL.